This TCR beta chain was identified during a study of T cell responses to AZD1222 COVID-19 vaccine. The study, taken as a whole, reports: Females outnumbered males among donors, who were mostly white British; clonal diversity was possibly underestimated. Close to half of all spike-specific TCRs reportedly target regions of the variants that are unmutated. Only a handful of AZD1222 recipients, several in all, had baseline seropositivity.

Assay used: immunoSEQ multiplex PCR; TCRdb lists only in-frame clones, some missing. The profile shows about 100,000 clones, 80% to 90% of them singletons. As to this clone: What it recognizes is unknown.

The CDR3 is 15 amino acids. After removal of 4 bases from V and 5 bases from J, the junction contained 6 bases not matched to a gene. The germline CDR1 and CDR2 sequences are MNHEY and SVGAGI. This specimen was peripheral blood, taken 28 days after the second AZD1222 dose. The chain has TRBV6-5 and TRBJ2-7; 12 bases align to TRBD1. The sequence was collected from an adult who received the AZD1222 COVID-19 vaccine. CDR3 coding DNA: TGTGCCAGCAGTTTCTCCGGGACAGGGGGCGACGAGCAGTACTTC. It codes for CASSFSGTGGDEQYF.